This T cell receptor (beta chain) was sequenced during a study of shared clonotypes between healthy human individuals. The ends lost 4 bases at V and 3 bases at J; junction bases unmatched: 14. CDR3 length: 17 amino acids. Per the germline V gene, CDR1 is MDHEN and CDR2 is SYDVKM. Sequencing was performed with immunoSEQ multiplex PCR; in TCRdb, only in-frame clones are kept and a portion is missing. Of roughly 2.4 million clones listed, approximately 94% were seen once; the top ten hold roughly 0.13%. The genes are TRBV28 and TRBJ2-7; 8 positions match TRBD2. Input material: naive CD4+ T cells sorted from blood. Specified subset: CD45RA+ positively selected. This clonotype originated in a man in his late teens or twenties in good health. The CDR3 DNA follows: TGTGCCAGCAGTTCTTTAGGTAGCGGGGCGCCCAACTACGAGCAGTACTTC. Amino acids: CASSSLGSGAPNYEQYF.